This section outlines one T cell receptor beta chain sequence together with its context. Its specificity is not known. This CDR3 region has 16 residues. Germline CDR1 and CDR2: LNHDA and SQIVND (reference sequence). V was clipped by 5 bases and J by 0 bases; unmatched bases: 7. TCRdb reprocessed the reads via MiXCR and lists one record per CDR3 protein. The sample includes some 920,000 distinct CDR3 sequences, roughly 30% of them seen just once. The data belong to a study of T cell repertoires in cytomegalovirus infection. The V gene is TRBV19, the J gene TRBJ2-4, with 7 positions matching TRBD2. The source of this sequence is a human donor in good health (CMV status not recorded). Some clones in this sample may be carry-over from other donors' samples. The sequenced sample was cultured CD8+ T cells from PBMCs, obtained from culture after CMV antigen stimulation. The CDR3 nucleotides are TGTGCCAGTAGTTCCCTAGCGGAACTAGCCAAAAACATTCAGTACTTC. This encodes CASSSLAELAKNIQYF. Full variable domain (rest looked up from reference TRBV19 and TRBJ2-4): DGGITQSPKYLFRKEGQNVTLSCEQNLNHDAMYWYRQDPGQGLRLIYYSQIVNDFQKGDIAEGYSVSREKKESFPLTVTSAQKNPTAFYLCASSSLAELAKNIQYFGAGTRLSVL.